A single sample is the source of the 9 T cell receptor beta chains below, sequenced in a study of cytomegalovirus exposure and HLA in healthy donors. Assay used: immunoSEQ multiplex PCR; TCRdb lists only in-frame clones, some missing. This repertoire shows about 170,000 clones, about 83% found once; its top ten account for 1.4%. The sample was PBMCs. These receptor sequences come from a woman aged 25 to 45 in good health and CMV-seronegative.

The chain carries TRBV4-3 and TRBJ2-7; 8 nucleotides line up with TRBD1. The trim removed 0 bases at V and 2 bases at J, leaving 15 bases unmatched. CDR3 size: 19 residues. CDR1 and CDR2 (germline): LGHNA, YSLEER. For the CDR3, the DNA is TGCGCCAGCAGCCAAGAGGTCCCCAGGGGGCGAGCGCAGGCCTACGAGCAGTACTTC. Translated, it gives CASSQEVPRGRAQAYEQYF.

The rearrangement uses TRBV27 and TRBJ2-3, with a weak D call TRBD2 (7 bases). The CDR3 totals 16 residues. The germline gives CDR1 MNHEY, CDR2 SMNVEV (reference sequence). V lost 5 bases, J lost 2 bases, and 17 bases lay in between. CDR3: CASSVPSGGHTDTQYF. In DNA form, the CDR3 reads TGTGCCAGCAGTGTTCCTTCCGGGGGGCACACAGATACGCAGTATTTT.

The chain is built from TRBV25-1 and TRBJ2-1; 8 bases are a match to TRBD1. In germline, CDR1 is MGHDK, CDR2 SYGVNS. Trimming took 1 base from V and 7 from J; bases not matched to a gene: 12. The CDR3 extends over 17 amino acids. CDR3 bases: TGTGCCAGCAGTGAATTGGGTCAGGGGGCGGTTTGGAATGAGCAGTTCTTC. Protein product: CASSELGQGAVWNEQFF.

The J gene is TRBJ2-1, the V gene TRBV5-8; 7 bases match TRBD1. V lost 4 bases to trimming and J lost 2 bases; unmatched junction nucleotides: 6. This CDR3 has 15 residues. The V gene's germline CDR1 is SGHTS and CDR2 YDEGEE. Here the CDR3 reads CASSDRENPYNEQFF. As DNA, the CDR3 is TGTGCCAGCAGCGACAGGGAAAATCCCTACAATGAGCAGTTCTTC.

This clone was detected once. The chain uses TRBV2 and TRBJ1-6; D is perhaps TRBD1 (5 bases). Trimming cost V 2 bases and J 7 bases, with 18 bases left between them. Germline lookup yields CDR1 SNHLY and CDR2 FYNNEI. The CDR3 is 17 amino acids. The CDR3 is CASSEMGPSLGNSPLHF. CDR3 bases: TGTGCCAGCAGTGAAATGGGGCCCTCCCTGGGAAATTCACCCCTCCACTTT.

The rearrangement uses TRBV2 and TRBJ2-5, with a weak D call TRBD1 (6 bases). Looked up from germline, CDR1 is SNHLY and CDR2 is FYNNEI. CDR3 size: 14 residues. With 6 bases removed from V and 1 base from J, the gap between germline ends came to 12 bases. The CDR3 bases are TGTGCCAGCAGCACCAGGGGCCTCCAAGAGACCCAGTACTTC. This gives the protein CASSTRGLQETQYF.

V usage is TRBV27 and J usage is TRBJ2-7; tentative D call: TRBD2 (7 bases). Germline assignment: CDR1 MNHEY and CDR2 SMNVEV (reference sequence). Deletions cut 2 bases from V and 6 bases from J, with 14 bases between. CDR3 length: 14 amino acids. In nucleotides, the CDR3 is TGTGCCAGCAGTTTAGGGGGGGGGCCCTCCGAGCAGTACTTC. Translating it yields CASSLGGGPSEQYF.

This clone was recorded once. CDR3: CASSQESLTAQFF. In DNA, the CDR3 is TGCGCCAGCAGCCAAGAATCATTGACTGCGCAGTTCTTC. This chain joins TRBV4-1 and TRBJ2-1; D remains unclear. Trimming pared 0 bases from V and 12 bases from J, leaving 12 bases between. The CDR3 is 13 residues long. CDR1 is MGHRA, CDR2 YSYEKL, per germline.

The chain couples TRBV5-6 to TRBJ2-7, with D unclear. Looked up from germline, CDR1 is SGHDT and CDR2 is YYEEEE. Trimming shortened V by 4 bases and J by 2 bases, and 4 bases separated the two germline ends. CDR3 size: 11 residues. The CDR3 nucleotides are TGTGCCAGCAGCGCAGCCTACGAGCAGTACTTC. Residues: CASSAAYEQYF.